Included here is one T cell receptor (beta chain) sequence, with context. The sample belongs to a study of immune cell composition in non-small cell lung cancer. Assay: immunoSEQ multiplex PCR; the TCRdb copy retains only in-frame clones and omits some. Among approximately 8,000 clones listed, about 73% were seen once. J gave up 0 bases and V 5 bases, and 8 bases lay outside the gene matches. This CDR3 is 18 amino acids long. The germline V gene has CDR1 SGHVS and CDR2 FNYEAQ. This sequence was found in a human donor with non-small cell lung cancer. The rearrangement uses TRBV7-6 and TRBJ2-2; 11 bases fit TRBD2. Source material: lung tumor tissue. This chain's CDR3 is CASSAGVAGGSNTGELFF. The CDR3 DNA reads as TGTGCCAGCAGCGCCGGGGTAGCGGGGGGGTCGAACACCGGGGAGCTGTTTTTT.